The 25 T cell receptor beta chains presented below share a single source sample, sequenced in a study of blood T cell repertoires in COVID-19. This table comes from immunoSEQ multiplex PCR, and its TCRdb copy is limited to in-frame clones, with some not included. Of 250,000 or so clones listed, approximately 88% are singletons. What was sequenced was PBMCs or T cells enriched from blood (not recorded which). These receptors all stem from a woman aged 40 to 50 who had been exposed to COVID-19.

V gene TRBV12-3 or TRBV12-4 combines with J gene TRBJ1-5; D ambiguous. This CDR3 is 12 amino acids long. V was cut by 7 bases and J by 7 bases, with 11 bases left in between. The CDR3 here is CASKPGGQPQHF. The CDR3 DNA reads TGTGCCAGCAAACCCGGAGGACAGCCCCAGCATTTT.

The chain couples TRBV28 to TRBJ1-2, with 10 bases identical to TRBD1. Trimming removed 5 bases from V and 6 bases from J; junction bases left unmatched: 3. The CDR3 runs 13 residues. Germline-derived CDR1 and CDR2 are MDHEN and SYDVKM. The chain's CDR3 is CASSTGTGDGYTF. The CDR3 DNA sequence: TGTGCCAGCAGTACCGGGACAGGGGATGGCTACACCTTC.

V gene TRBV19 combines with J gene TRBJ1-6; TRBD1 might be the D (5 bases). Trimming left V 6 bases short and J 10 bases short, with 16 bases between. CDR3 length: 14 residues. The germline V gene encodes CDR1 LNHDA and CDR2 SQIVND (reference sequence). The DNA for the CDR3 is TGTGCCAGTAGGTCCAGGGATTCAGGATCACCCCTCCACTTT. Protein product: CASRSRDSGSPLHF.

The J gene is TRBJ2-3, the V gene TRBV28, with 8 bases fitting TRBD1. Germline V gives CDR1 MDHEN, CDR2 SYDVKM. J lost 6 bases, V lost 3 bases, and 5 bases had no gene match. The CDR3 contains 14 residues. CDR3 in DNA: TGTGCCAGCAGTTTGACAGGGGTAGACGATACGCAGTATTTT. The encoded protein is CASSLTGVDDTQYF.

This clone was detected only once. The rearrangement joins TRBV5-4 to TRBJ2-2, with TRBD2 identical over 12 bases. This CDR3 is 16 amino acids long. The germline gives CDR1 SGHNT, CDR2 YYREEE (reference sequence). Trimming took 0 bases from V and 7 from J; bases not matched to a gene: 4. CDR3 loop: CASSLVLAGGFGELFF. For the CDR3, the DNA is TGTGCCAGCAGCTTGGTACTAGCGGGGGGTTTCGGGGAGCTGTTTTTT.

The CDR3 bases are TGTGCCAGCAGCTTAGGGACAGGGATTTCCTATGGCTACACCTTC. Its translation is CASSLGTGISYGYTF. This chain joins TRBV7-2 and TRBJ1-2; 8 bases align to TRBD1. J lost 4 bases, V lost 1 base, and 5 bases had no gene match. Germline loops: CDR1 SGHTA, CDR2 FQGNSA. The CDR3 totals 15 residues.

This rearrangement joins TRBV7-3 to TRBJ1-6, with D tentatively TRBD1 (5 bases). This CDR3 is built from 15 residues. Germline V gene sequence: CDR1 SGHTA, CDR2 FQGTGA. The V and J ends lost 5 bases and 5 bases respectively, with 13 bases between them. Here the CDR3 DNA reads TGTGCCAGCAGCCCAACAGGCGGTAATAATTCACCCCTCCACTTT. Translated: CASSPTGGNNSPLHF.

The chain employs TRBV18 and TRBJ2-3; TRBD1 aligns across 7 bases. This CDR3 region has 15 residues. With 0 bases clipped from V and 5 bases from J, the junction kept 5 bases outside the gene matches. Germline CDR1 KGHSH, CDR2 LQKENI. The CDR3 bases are TGTGCCAGCTCACCACCGGGGACAGTGCAAGATACGCAGTATTTT. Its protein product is CASSPPGTVQDTQYF.

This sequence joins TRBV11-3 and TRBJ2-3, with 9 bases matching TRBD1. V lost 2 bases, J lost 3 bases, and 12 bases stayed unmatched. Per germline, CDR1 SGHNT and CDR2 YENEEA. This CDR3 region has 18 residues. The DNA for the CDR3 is TGTGCCAGCAGCTTATTTCCAGCGGACAGGGGCGTGACAGATACGCAGTATTTT. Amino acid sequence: CASSLFPADRGVTDTQYF.

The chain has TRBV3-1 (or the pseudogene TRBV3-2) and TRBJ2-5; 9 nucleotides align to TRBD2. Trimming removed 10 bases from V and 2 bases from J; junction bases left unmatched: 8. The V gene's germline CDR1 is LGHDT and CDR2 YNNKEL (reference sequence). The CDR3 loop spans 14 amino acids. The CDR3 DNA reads TGTGCCACTAAGCGGGAGGCGACGCAAGAGACCCAGTACTTC. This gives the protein CATKREATQETQYF.

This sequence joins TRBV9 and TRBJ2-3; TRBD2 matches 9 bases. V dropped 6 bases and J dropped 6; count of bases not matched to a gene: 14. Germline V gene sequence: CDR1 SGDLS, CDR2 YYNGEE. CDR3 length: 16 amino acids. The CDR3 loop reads CASTSGSGGNMDTQYF. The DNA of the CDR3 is TGTGCCAGCACCTCCGGGAGCGGGGGGAACATGGATACGCAGTATTTT.

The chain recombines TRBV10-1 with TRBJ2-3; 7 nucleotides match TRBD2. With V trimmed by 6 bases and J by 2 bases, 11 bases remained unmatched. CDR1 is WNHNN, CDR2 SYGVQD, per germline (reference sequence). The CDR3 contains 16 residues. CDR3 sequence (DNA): TGCGCCAGCAGCGACGAGATAGCGGGCTACACAGATACGCAGTATTTT. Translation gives CASSDEIAGYTDTQYF.

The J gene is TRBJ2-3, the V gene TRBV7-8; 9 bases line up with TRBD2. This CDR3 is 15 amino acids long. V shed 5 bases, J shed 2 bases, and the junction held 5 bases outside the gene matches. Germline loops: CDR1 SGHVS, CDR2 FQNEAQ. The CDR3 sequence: CASSRGGAYTDTQYF. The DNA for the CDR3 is TGTGCCAGCAGCCGCGGGGGGGCCTACACAGATACGCAGTATTTT.

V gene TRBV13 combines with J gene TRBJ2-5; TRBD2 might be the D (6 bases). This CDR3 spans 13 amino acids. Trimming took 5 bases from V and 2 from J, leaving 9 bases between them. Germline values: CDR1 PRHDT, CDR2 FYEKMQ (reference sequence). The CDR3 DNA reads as TGTGCCAGCAGCCGGCGGGGACAAGAGACCCAGTACTTC. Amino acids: CASSRRGQETQYF.

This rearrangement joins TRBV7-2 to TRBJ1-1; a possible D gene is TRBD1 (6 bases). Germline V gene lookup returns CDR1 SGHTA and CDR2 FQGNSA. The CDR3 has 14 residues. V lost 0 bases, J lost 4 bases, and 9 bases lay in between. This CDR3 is CASSLAPGVTEAFF. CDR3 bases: TGTGCCAGCAGCTTAGCCCCAGGGGTCACTGAAGCTTTCTTT.

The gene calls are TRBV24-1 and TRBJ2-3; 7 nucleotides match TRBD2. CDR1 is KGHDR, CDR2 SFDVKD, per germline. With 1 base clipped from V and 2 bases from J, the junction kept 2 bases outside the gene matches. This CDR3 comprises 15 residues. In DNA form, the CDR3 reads TGTGCCACCAGTGATTTAAGCGGGAACACAGATACGCAGTATTTT. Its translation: CATSDLSGNTDTQYF.

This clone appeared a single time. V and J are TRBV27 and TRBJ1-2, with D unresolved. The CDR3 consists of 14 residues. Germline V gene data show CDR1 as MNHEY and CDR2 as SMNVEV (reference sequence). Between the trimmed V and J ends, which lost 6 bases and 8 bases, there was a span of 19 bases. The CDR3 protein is CASRPSGFAGGYTF. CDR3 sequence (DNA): TGTGCCAGCAGGCCATCGGGGTTCGCGGGGGGCTACACCTTC.

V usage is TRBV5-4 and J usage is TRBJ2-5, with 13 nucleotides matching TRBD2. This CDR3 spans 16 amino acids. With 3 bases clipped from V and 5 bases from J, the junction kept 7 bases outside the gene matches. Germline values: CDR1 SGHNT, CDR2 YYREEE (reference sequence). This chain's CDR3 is CASSSELAGGPETQYF. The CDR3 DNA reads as TGTGCCAGCAGCTCGGAACTAGCGGGAGGGCCTGAGACCCAGTACTTC.

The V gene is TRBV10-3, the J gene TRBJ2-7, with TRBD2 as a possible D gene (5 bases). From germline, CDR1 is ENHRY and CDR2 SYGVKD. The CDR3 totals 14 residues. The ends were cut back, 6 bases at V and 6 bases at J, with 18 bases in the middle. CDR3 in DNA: TGTGCCATCAGGTCCACTAGTGACGAATTCGAGCAGTACTTC. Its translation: CAIRSTSDEFEQYF.

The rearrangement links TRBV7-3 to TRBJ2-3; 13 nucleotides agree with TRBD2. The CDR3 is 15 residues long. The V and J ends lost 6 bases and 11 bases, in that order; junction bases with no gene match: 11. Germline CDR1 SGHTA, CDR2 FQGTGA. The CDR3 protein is CASSRGLAGESKQYF. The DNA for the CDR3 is TGTGCCAGCAGTCGAGGACTAGCGGGAGAAAGCAAGCAGTATTTT.

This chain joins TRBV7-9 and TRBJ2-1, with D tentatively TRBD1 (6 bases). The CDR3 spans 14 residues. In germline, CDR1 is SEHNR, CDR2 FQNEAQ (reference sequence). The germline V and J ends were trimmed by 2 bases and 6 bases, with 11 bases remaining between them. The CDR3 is CASSLTGIGNEQFF. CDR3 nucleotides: TGTGCCAGCAGCTTAACAGGGATCGGCAATGAGCAGTTCTTC.

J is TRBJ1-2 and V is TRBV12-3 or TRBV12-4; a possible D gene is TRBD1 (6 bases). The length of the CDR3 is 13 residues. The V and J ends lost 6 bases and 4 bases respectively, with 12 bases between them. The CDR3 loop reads CASSSQGSYGYTF. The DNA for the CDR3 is TGTGCCAGCAGCTCACAGGGATCCTATGGCTACACCTTC.

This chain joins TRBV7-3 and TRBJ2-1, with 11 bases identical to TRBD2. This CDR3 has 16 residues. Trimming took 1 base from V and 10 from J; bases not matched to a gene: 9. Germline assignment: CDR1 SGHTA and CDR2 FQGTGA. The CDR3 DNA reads TGTGCCAGCAGCTTAAAGACTAGCGGGACCAACGCGGAGCAGTTCTTC. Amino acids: CASSLKTSGTNAEQFF.

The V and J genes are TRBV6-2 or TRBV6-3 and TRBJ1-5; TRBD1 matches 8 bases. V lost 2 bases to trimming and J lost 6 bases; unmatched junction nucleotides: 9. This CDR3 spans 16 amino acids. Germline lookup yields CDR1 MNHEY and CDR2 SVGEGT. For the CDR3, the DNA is TGTGCCAGCAGTTACCAGACAGGGGTGTTAGGTCAGCCCCAGCATTTT. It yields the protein CASSYQTGVLGQPQHF.

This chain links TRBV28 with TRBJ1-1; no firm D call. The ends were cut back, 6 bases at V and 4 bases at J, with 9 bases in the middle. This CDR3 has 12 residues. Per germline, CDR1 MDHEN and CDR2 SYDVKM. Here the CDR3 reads CASRRGLTEAFF. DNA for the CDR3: TGTGCCAGCAGGAGAGGTCTCACTGAAGCTTTCTTT.